This TCR beta chain was sequenced during a study of post-analysis software for immune sequencing data. Study information: Relapsing-remitting, secondary progressive and progressive-relapsing forms of multiple sclerosis all featured among disease courses. The study, taken as a whole, reports: Patients had higher frequencies than controls of about 5 TRBV segments, including TRBV5-6, TRBV5-1 and TRBV20-1. A significant reduction in normalized Chao1 diversity was observed in multiple sclerosis patients versus controls.

TCR beta libraries were prepared from cDNA with unique molecular identifiers. Researchers reported approximately 480,000 cDNA molecules coming from around 1 to 10 million T cells. TCRdb fed the PCR reads into MiXCR, producing one record per CDR3 protein. This sample has about 820,000 distinct CDR3 sequences, with under 70% found just once. The sample holds many counts of this clonotype. No antigen is known for it. The V gene lost 4 bases and the J gene lost 1 base, with 4 bases spanning the gap. Germline V gene sequence: CDR1 DFQATT, CDR2 SNEGSKA (reference sequence). The CDR3 totals 11 residues. The rearrangement uses TRBV20-1 and TRBJ1-1, with D hard to call. Sequenced: blood. The source is a girl aged 10 to 17 with multiple sclerosis. CDR3 DNA sequence: TGCAGTGCTATTTCGAACACTGAAGCTTTCTTT. This gives the protein CSAISNTEAFF.